The 6 T cell receptor beta chains below come from one sample, sequenced in a study of cytomegalovirus exposure and HLA in healthy donors. It was with 60 Vbeta and 13 Jbeta primers that the PCR ran. The protocol was immunoSEQ multiplex PCR, while the TCRdb copy is restricted to in-frame clones and leaves out a portion. The sample has some 170,000 clones, roughly 80% seen once. Sequenced material: PBMCs. The receptors derive from a woman under 30 in good health and CMV-seropositive.

The V and J genes are TRBV2 and TRBJ1-1; D not resolved. Germline values: CDR1 SNHLY, CDR2 FYNNEI. V was shortened by 7 bases and J by 1 base, with 10 bases between the two germline ends. The CDR3 consists of 13 residues. The CDR3 sequence: CASTQPGNTEAFF. DNA for the CDR3: TGTGCCAGCACTCAGCCAGGGAACACTGAAGCTTTCTTT.

The V call is TRBV7-2, the J call TRBJ2-7; D is undetermined. Germline CDR1 and CDR2: SGHTA and FQGNSA. This CDR3 contains 15 residues. Between the trimmed V and J ends, which lost 3 bases and 0 bases, there was a span of 12 bases. The CDR3, as DNA: TGTGCCAGCAGCTTCGGTCCCCCGAGCTCCTACGAGCAGTACTTC. Protein: CASSFGPPSSYEQYF.

This chain connects TRBV5-6 to TRBJ2-7; D might be TRBD2 (6 bases). This CDR3 has 17 amino acids. Germline V CDR1 and CDR2: SGHDT, YYEEEE. Trimming cost V 4 bases and J 2 bases, with 22 bases left between them. The CDR3 DNA follows: TGTGCCAGCAGCCATTTCGGAGTCCGGGGGACCACCTACGAGCAGTACTTC. Its translation: CASSHFGVRGTTYEQYF.

Concerning this clone: Germline is not matched at one junction end, which may reflect a read error. The chain has TRBV6-1 and TRBJ2-1; 7 nucleotides match TRBD1. Germline V gives CDR1 MNHNS, CDR2 SASEGT. This CDR3 spans 14 amino acids. CDR3 sequence: CASREGGASAEQFF. In nucleotides, the CDR3 is TGTGCCAGCAGAGAAGGGGGCGCTTCGGCTGAGCAGTTCTTC.

The rearrangement uses TRBV4-2 and TRBJ2-7; 11 nucleotides match TRBD2. V was clipped by 4 bases and J by 3 bases; unmatched bases: 8. Germline-derived CDR1 and CDR2 are LGHNA and YNFKEQ. CDR3 length: 16 residues. The CDR3 region is CASSPTATSGGYEQYF. The CDR3 region has the DNA TGTGCCAGCAGCCCCACTGCCACTAGCGGGGGCTACGAGCAGTACTTC.

J is TRBJ2-7 and V is TRBV6-6, with D perhaps matching TRBD1 (6 bases). The germline V gene encodes CDR1 MNHNY and CDR2 SVGAGI (reference sequence). V was shortened by 5 bases and J by 2 bases, with 10 bases between the two germline ends. This CDR3 is built from 13 residues. CDR3 protein: CASSRQETYEQYF. DNA of the CDR3: TGTGCCAGCAGTCGACAGGAGACCTACGAGCAGTACTTC.